The entry below describes one T cell receptor beta chain. This entry belongs to a study of blood T cell repertoires in COVID-19. Germline lookup yields CDR1 GTSNPN and CDR2 SVGIG (reference sequence). Trimming left V 5 bases short and J 0 bases short, with 13 bases between. The CDR3 covers 14 residues. Assay used: immunoSEQ multiplex PCR; TCRdb lists only in-frame clones, some missing. This sample carries some 250,000 clones, roughly 85% of them seen once, and the ten largest clones take less than 4%. This TCR derives from a woman between 18 and 29 years old with acute or convalescent COVID-19. V usage is TRBV30 and J usage is TRBJ1-1; maybe TRBD1 (5 bases). The material sequenced was peripheral blood. The CDR3 bases are TGTGCCTGGTCTCCCGACAGAATGAACACTGAAGCTTTCTTT. As protein: CAWSPDRMNTEAFF.